The present TCR beta chain was sequenced within a study of T cell clones after liver transplantation. Background on the study: Tolerance: complete withdrawal held at least one year, liver enzymes staying within twice normal.

The repertoire was sequenced with immunoSEQ multiplex PCR; TCRdb's copy has only in-frame clones and lacks some. Here the sample spans 50,000 or so clones, 65% to 80% being singletons. V was clipped by 0 bases and J by 12 bases, with 18 bases between them. Germline V lookup: CDR1 LGHNA, CDR2 YNFKEQ. This CDR3 contains 14 residues. This clone was picked up one time. This rearrangement joins TRBV4-2 to TRBJ2-7; the D gene could be TRBD1 or TRBD2 (7 bases each). This receptor was obtained from a human patient who received a liver transplant. The graft donor may have given rise to some T cells. The material was CD4+ T cells from blood, obtained approximately 54 months after liver transplant. The CDR3, as DNA: TGTGCCAGCAGCCAAGAAGAGGGGGCGGGGGTGCTGTACTTC. Residues: CASSQEEGAGVLYF.